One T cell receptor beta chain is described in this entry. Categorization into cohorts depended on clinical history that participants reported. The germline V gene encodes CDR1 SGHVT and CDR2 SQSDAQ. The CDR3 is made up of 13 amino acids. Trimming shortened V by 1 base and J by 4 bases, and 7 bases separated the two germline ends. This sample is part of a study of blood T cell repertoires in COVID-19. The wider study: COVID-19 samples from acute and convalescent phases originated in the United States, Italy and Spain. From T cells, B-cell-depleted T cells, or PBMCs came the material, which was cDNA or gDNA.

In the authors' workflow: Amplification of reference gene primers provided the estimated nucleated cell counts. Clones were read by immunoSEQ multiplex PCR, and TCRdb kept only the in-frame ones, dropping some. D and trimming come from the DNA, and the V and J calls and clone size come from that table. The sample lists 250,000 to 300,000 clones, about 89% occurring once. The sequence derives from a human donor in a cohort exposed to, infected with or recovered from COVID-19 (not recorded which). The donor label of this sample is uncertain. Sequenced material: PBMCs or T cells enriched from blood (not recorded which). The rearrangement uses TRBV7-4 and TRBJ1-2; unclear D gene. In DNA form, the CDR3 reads TGTGCCAGCAGCTTAGGGCAACCCTATGGCTACACCTTC. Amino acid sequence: CASSLGQPYGYTF.